This T cell receptor (beta chain) was sequenced in a study of blood T cell repertoires in COVID-19. For the study at large: Sources were T cells, B-cell-depleted T cells, or PBMCs; the material itself was cDNA or gDNA.

The CDR3 has 14 residues. The V end was cut by 1 base, the J end by 4 bases, with 10 bases between. Germline V gene lookup returns CDR1 SEHNR and CDR2 FQNEAQ (reference sequence). Per the original data handling: Amplifying reference gene primers gave estimates of nucleated cell counts. The repertoire was sequenced with immunoSEQ multiplex PCR; TCRdb's copy has only in-frame clones and lacks some. V and J calls plus clone size are reproduced from that table; the DNA served to infer D and trimming. In the table there are some 320,000 clones, 90% of which are singletons. Participant age was roughly 18 to 95 years, and participants resided in 25 or so US areas. Among Cohort 3 donors, those recovered had two negative PCRs, clearance, or symptom resolution.

Material for sequencing was PBMCs or T cells enriched from blood (not recorded which). This chain uses TRBV7-9 with TRBJ1-1; D uncertain. The receptor was isolated from a man in his 60s who had recovered from COVID-19. The CDR3 region is CASSLVGGFTEAFF. The CDR3 DNA follows: TGTGCCAGCAGCTTAGTGGGAGGGTTCACTGAAGCTTTCTTT.